This T cell receptor (beta chain) was profiled in a study of blood T cell repertoires in COVID-19. Whole-study context: Acute and convalescent COVID-19 specimens originated in the United States, Italy and Spain. The analysed material was cDNA or gDNA that came from T cells, B-cell-depleted T cells, or PBMCs.

In the original processing: Estimation of nucleated cell counts was performed using reference gene primer amplification. Clones were sequenced by immunoSEQ multiplex PCR, and TCRdb holds only the in-frame ones, with some missing. The V and J calls and clone size are taken from that table; D and trimming were inferred from the DNA. Here the sample spans 90,000 to 110,000 clones, roughly 84% being singletons. Germline V gives CDR1 LNHDA, CDR2 SQIVND (reference sequence). CDR3 length: 16 amino acids. With 4 bases clipped from V and 6 bases from J, the junction kept 8 bases outside the gene matches. Material: peripheral blood. The chain joins TRBV19 to TRBJ2-1; 11 nucleotides line up with TRBD2. This receptor was identified in a woman in her 50s with acute or convalescent COVID-19. CDR3 nucleotides: TGTGCCAGTAGTAAGCAGACTAGCGGGGTCGGCAATGAGCAGTTCTTC. Encoded protein: CASSKQTSGVGNEQFF. Combining the CDR3 with reference TRBV19 and TRBJ2-1 gives the whole variable domain DGGITQSPKYLFRKEGQNVTLSCEQNLNHDAMYWYRQDPGQGLRLIYYSQIVNDFQKGDIAEGYSVSREKKESFPLTVTSAQKNPTAFYLCASSKQTSGVGNEQFFGPGTRLTVL.